These 29 T cell receptor beta chains share one sample of origin, sequenced in a study of technical replicates of blood from a handful of donors. Profiling relied on immunoSEQ multiplex PCR, and the TCRdb table lists in-frame clones only, not all of them. Altogether tens of thousands of clones are present, 92% being singletons, with the ten largest covering more than 3.5%. Sample: PBMCs. Receptors were obtained from a human donor in good health. Some clones in this sample may be carry-over from other donors' samples.

This sequence joins TRBV6-6 and TRBJ1-2, with D tentatively TRBD1 (6 bases). Trimming removed 8 bases from V and 4 bases from J, with 11 bases in between. The CDR3 runs 12 residues. The V gene's germline CDR1 is MNHNY and CDR2 SVGAGI (reference sequence). CDR3 nucleotides: TGTGCCAGCGGGACATCGTCCTATGGCTACACCTTC. It is translated as CASGTSSYGYTF.

In DNA, the CDR3 is TGTGCCAGCAGCGAGCCCGGGACAGGGGTTTTCACAGATACGCAGTATTTT. It specifies CASSEPGTGVFTDTQYF. The chain carries TRBV9 and TRBJ2-3, with TRBD1 matching over 10 bases. Germline loops: CDR1 SGDLS, CDR2 YYNGEE. CDR3 length: 17 residues. With V trimmed by 3 bases and J by 2 bases, 9 bases remained unmatched.

The chain employs TRBV7-2 and TRBJ2-1; D may be TRBD2 (6 bases). Germline loops: CDR1 SGHTA, CDR2 FQGNSA. The CDR3 consists of 15 residues. V dropped 5 bases and J dropped 4 bases, with 15 bases sitting between them. The CDR3 spells CASSSGQRVYNEQFF. The CDR3 DNA reads TGTGCCAGCAGCAGCGGCCAGCGGGTGTACAATGAGCAGTTCTTC.

The rearrangement links TRBV6-1 to TRBJ1-1, with 7 bases matching TRBD1. Trimming cost V 6 bases and J 2 bases; bases outside gene matches: 9. The CDR3 is made up of 15 amino acids. CDR1 MNHNS and CDR2 SASEGT come from the germline V gene. As DNA, the CDR3 is TGTGCCAGCAGGGAATCCCGACAGGGAAACACTGAAGCTTTCTTT. Encoded protein: CASRESRQGNTEAFF.

The chain has TRBV21-1 and TRBJ2-7; the table's D call, TRBD2, was not checked against the DNA. TRBV21-1 is designated a pseudogene. This CDR3 region has 18 residues. DNA for the CDR3: TGTGCCAGCAGCAAAGAGGATATGACTAGCGGGAGTGGTTACGAGCAGTACTTC. It specifies CASSKEDMTSGSGYEQYF.

The V gene is TRBV27, the J gene TRBJ1-1; TRBD1 might be the D (5 bases). Germline CDR1 and CDR2: MNHEY and SMNVEV (reference sequence). The length of the CDR3 is 15 residues. V gave up 2 bases and J gave up 3 bases, with 13 bases separating them. The CDR3 spells CASSLGWGVHTEAFF. DNA of the CDR3: TGTGCCAGCAGTTTAGGCTGGGGCGTACACACTGAAGCTTTCTTT.

The chain couples TRBV4-2 to TRBJ2-3; TRBD2 matches at 10 bases. The CDR3 totals 17 residues. The germline gives CDR1 LGHNA, CDR2 YNFKEQ. V dropped 3 bases and J dropped 3; count of bases not matched to a gene: 9. In DNA form, the CDR3 reads TGTGCCAGCAGCCATGCGAGCGGGAGGGCTCCAACAGATACGCAGTATTTT. Amino acid sequence: CASSHASGRAPTDTQYF.

The chain is built from TRBV2 and TRBJ1-6; TRBD1 matches 8 bases. This CDR3 comprises 14 residues. The trim removed 10 bases at V and 5 bases at J, leaving 7 bases unmatched. Germline loops: CDR1 SNHLY, CDR2 FYNNEI. The chain's CDR3 is CATFSGQDNSPLHF. CDR3 bases: TGTGCCACCTTCTCGGGACAGGATAATTCACCCCTCCACTTT.

V and J are TRBV5-1 and TRBJ2-7, with TRBD2 matching over 7 bases. The CDR3 is 16 residues long. Trimming removed 1 base from V and 1 base from J; junction bases left unmatched: 8. Germline CDR1 SGHRS, CDR2 YFSETQ. Here the CDR3 reads CASSLRLAPPSYEQYF. The CDR3, as DNA: TGCGCCAGCAGCTTGAGACTAGCACCACCTTCCTACGAGCAGTACTTC.

J is TRBJ1-6 and V is TRBV5-6, with D possibly matching TRBD1 (6 bases). The CDR3 extends over 17 amino acids. The germline V gene encodes CDR1 SGHDT and CDR2 YYEEEE. Trimming pared 4 bases from V and 7 bases from J, leaving 21 bases between. The CDR3 bases are TGTGCCAGCAGCCTATTACAGGGCAGGCTTAGGAATTCACCCCTCCACTTT. Residues: CASSLLQGRLRNSPLHF.

Only a few counts were recorded for this clone. The rearrangement links TRBV30 to TRBJ1-1; D is unclear. CDR3 length equals 13 residues. Trimming stripped 5 bases from V and 0 bases from J, with 10 bases between. Germline V gene data show CDR1 as GTSNPN and CDR2 as SVGIG (reference sequence). CDR3 DNA sequence: TGTGCCTGGTCGGCGGGGATGAACACTGAAGCTTTCTTT. The encoded protein is CAWSAGMNTEAFF. Combining the CDR3 with reference TRBV30 and TRBJ1-1 gives the whole variable domain SQTIHQWPATLVQPVGSPLSLECTVEGTSNPNLYWYRQAAGRGLQLLFYSVGIGQISSEVPQNLSASRPQDRQFILSSKKLLLSDSGFYLCAWSAGMNTEAFFGQGTRLTVV.

V gene TRBV6-1 combines with J gene TRBJ2-7; 9 nucleotides align to TRBD2. Germline-derived CDR1 and CDR2 are MNHNS and SASEGT. J gave up 6 bases and V 2 bases, and 8 bases lay outside the gene matches. This CDR3 spans 15 amino acids. CDR3 loop: CASSERAGGPSEQYF. The CDR3 nucleotides are TGTGCCAGCAGTGAAAGGGCGGGAGGGCCGAGCGAGCAGTACTTC.

The chain joins TRBV15 to TRBJ1-2; 8 nucleotides align to TRBD1. V trimming: 1 base; J trimming: 8 bases; junction bases outside the gene matches: 6. CDR1 is LNHNV and CDR2 is YYDKDF in the germline V gene (reference sequence). The CDR3 consists of 14 residues. Written as DNA, the CDR3 is TGTGCCACCAGCAGAGGGGACAGGAAGTCAGGCTACACCTTC. As protein: CATSRGDRKSGYTF.

V is TRBV7-2 and J is TRBJ2-2; 14 bases align to TRBD2. V shed 3 bases and J 4 bases; nucleotides not matched to a gene: 1. The germline CDR1 and CDR2 sequences are SGHTA and FQGNSA. The CDR3 is 16 amino acids. The CDR3 is CASSLGTSGSTGELFF. CDR3 DNA: TGTGCCAGCAGCTTGGGGACTAGCGGGAGCACCGGGGAGCTGTTTTTT. The entire variable domain, with the rest obtained from reference TRBV7-2 and TRBJ2-2, is as follows: GAGVSQSPSNKVTEKGKDVELRCDPISGHTALYWYRQSLGQGLEFLIYFQGNSAPDKSGLPSDRFSAERTGGSVSTLTIQRTQQEDSAVYLCASSLGTSGSTGELFFGEGSRLTVL.

This clone counts as medium-sized (0.01 to 0.1%). The gene calls are TRBV4-1 and TRBJ1-6; D is uncertain. The CDR3 extends over 16 amino acids. V was shortened by 4 bases and J by 8 bases, with 18 bases between the two germline ends. Germline CDR1 MGHRA, CDR2 YSYEKL. CDR3 DNA sequence: TGCGCCAGCAGCCCATCTATCCGGCAGGCCCATTCACCCCTCCACTTT. Residues: CASSPSIRQAHSPLHF.

This rearrangement joins TRBV11-3 to TRBJ2-1; 7 bases agree with TRBD2. The trim removed 0 bases at V and 15 bases at J, leaving 8 bases unmatched. Germline V gene sequence: CDR1 SGHNT, CDR2 YENEEA. The CDR3 runs 13 residues. The CDR3 coding sequence is TGTGCCAGCAGCTTAGACGGGGGGACGAGCACGTTCTTC. It encodes CASSLDGGTSTFF.

Here the CDR3 reads CASSQVGGGDYGYTF. CDR3 bases: TGCGCCAGCAGCCAAGTGGGTGGGGGGGACTATGGCTACACCTTC. V usage is TRBV4-3 and J usage is TRBJ1-2, with D maybe TRBD1 (5 bases). CDR1 and CDR2 from the germline V gene are LGHNA and YSLEER. V was pared by 1 base and J by 3 bases, with 12 bases between. The CDR3 spans 15 residues.

V is TRBV5-1 and J is TRBJ2-5; 10 bases agree with TRBD1. Germline V gene lookup returns CDR1 SGHRS and CDR2 YFSETQ. Trimming took 4 bases from V and 8 from J; bases not matched to a gene: 5. This CDR3 is built from 13 residues. The CDR3 is CASSVGQGNTQYF. As DNA, the CDR3 is TGCGCCAGCAGCGTGGGACAGGGGAATACCCAGTACTTC.

V usage is TRBV5-4 and J usage is TRBJ1-2, with TRBD1 matching over 9 bases. The V and J ends lost 5 bases and 2 bases, in that order; junction bases with no gene match: 4. CDR3 size: 14 residues. The germline V gene encodes CDR1 SGHNT and CDR2 YYREEE (reference sequence). Written as DNA, the CDR3 is TGTGCCAGCAGTGGACAGGGGAAGAACTATGGCTACACCTTC. Translating gives CASSGQGKNYGYTF.

The V and J genes are TRBV5-1 and TRBJ2-7; D is unclear. The CDR3 totals 15 residues. CDR1 is SGHRS and CDR2 is YFSETQ in the germline V gene. Trimming took off 0 bases at V and 2 bases at J, with 12 bases between the two ends. CDR3 bases: TGCGCCAGCAGCTTGGTTGGCCAGGTACCCTACGAGCAGTACTTC. It codes for CASSLVGQVPYEQYF.

The V call is TRBV7-6, the J call TRBJ2-3; D is unresolved. Trimming pared 3 bases from V and 6 bases from J, leaving 7 bases between. The CDR3 has 12 residues. From germline, CDR1 is SGHVS and CDR2 FNYEAQ. CDR3 in amino acids: CASSFPGDTQYF. CDR3 in DNA: TGTGCCAGCAGCTTCCCCGGGGATACGCAGTATTTT.

This chain links TRBV27 with TRBJ2-1, with 13 bases aligning to TRBD2. Germline loops: CDR1 MNHEY, CDR2 SMNVEV (reference sequence). Trimming took 2 bases from V and 9 from J; bases not matched to a gene: 4. The CDR3 contains 15 residues. The CDR3 DNA reads as TGTGCCAGCAGTTTAGGGACTAGCGGGAATGGTGAGCAGTTCTTC. It yields the protein CASSLGTSGNGEQFF.

The chain has TRBV2 and TRBJ2-3; perhaps TRBD1 as D (7 bases). Germline CDR1 is SNHLY and CDR2 is FYNNEI. CDR3 length: 16 amino acids. Trimming shortened V by 10 bases and J by 5 bases, and 25 bases separated the two germline ends. The CDR3 DNA is TGTGCCATCCCTCCTGGGACGGGGGCAGGGGGAGATACGCAGTATTTT. It translates to CAIPPGTGAGGDTQYF.

This clone was observed once. DNA for the CDR3: TGTGCCAGCAGCCGCTCCCAGATCGGGGAGCTGTTTTTT. Its translation: CASSRSQIGELFF. This chain links TRBV6-6 with TRBJ2-2, with D unclear. Germline CDR1 is MNHNY and CDR2 is SVGAGI (reference sequence). V lost 6 bases and J lost 7, with 12 bases in between. The CDR3 runs to 13 residues.

The chain is built from TRBV12-1 and TRBJ1-1; the table assigns TRBD1, which was not confirmed against the DNA. TRBV12-1 is tagged as a pseudogene. The CDR3 extends over 12 amino acids. In nucleotides, the CDR3 is TGTGCCAGCAGGGGCAGGGTGGGTGAAGCTTTCTTT. Translated, it gives CASRGRVGEAFF.

Only one count was recorded for this clone. The rearrangement uses TRBV5-6 and TRBJ2-3, with 10 bases fitting TRBD1. The junction had 5 bases not matched to a gene; V was cut back by 1 base and J by 0 bases. Germline values: CDR1 SGHDT, CDR2 YYEEEE. This CDR3 is built from 17 residues. CDR3 sequence: CASSLTGQGSSTDTQYF. For the CDR3, the DNA is TGTGCCAGCAGCTTGACGGGACAGGGGAGTAGCACAGATACGCAGTATTTT. Together with reference TRBV5-6 and TRBJ2-3, the CDR3 gives the full variable domain: DAGVTQSPTHLIKTRGQQVTLRCSPKSGHDTVSWYQQALGQGPQFIFQYYEEEERQRGNFPDRFSGHQFPNYSSELNVNALLLGDSALYLCASSLTGQGSSTDTQYFGPGTRLTVL.

The chain couples TRBV7-9 to TRBJ1-2; D possibly corresponds to TRBD1 (6 bases). CDR1 and CDR2 from the germline V gene are SEHNR and FQNEAQ (reference sequence). Trimming removed 3 bases from V and 7 bases from J, with 24 bases in between. The CDR3 length is 17 residues. CDR3 bases: TGTGCCAGCAGCTTGTCGGGTCGGGGCAGGGGAGTATCTGGCTACACCTTC. Translated, it gives CASSLSGRGRGVSGYTF.

V and J are TRBV9 and TRBJ2-7; the D gene is possibly TRBD2 (5 bases). V was cut by 4 bases and J by 7 bases, with 15 bases left in between. Germline-derived CDR1 and CDR2 are SGDLS and YYNGEE. The CDR3 is made up of 13 amino acids. CDR3: CASSPTTSGEQYF. In DNA, the CDR3 is TGTGCCAGCAGCCCGACTACCTCTGGGGAGCAGTACTTC. Complete variable domain (other parts from reference TRBV9 and TRBJ2-7): DSGVTQTPKHLITATGQRVTLRCSPRSGDLSVYWYQQSLDQGLQFLIQYYNGEERAKGNILERFSAQQFPDLHSELNLSSLELGDSALYFCASSPTTSGEQYFGPGTRLTVT.

This chain joins TRBV18 and TRBJ2-3; maybe TRBD1 (6 bases). The V gene lost 4 bases and the J gene lost 0 bases, with 11 bases spanning the gap. Germline CDR1 and CDR2: KGHSH and LQKENI. This CDR3 has 15 residues. The CDR3 bases are TGTGCCAGCTCACTGACAGGATCTAGCACAGATACGCAGTATTTT. Translation gives CASSLTGSSTDTQYF.